A selection of T cell receptor beta chains follows, all from one sample in a study of shared clonotypes between healthy human individuals. Measured with immunoSEQ multiplex PCR; TCRdb has only the in-frame clones, and not every one. The table records approximately 620,000 clones, more than 95% of them present only once. Sequencing used naive CD4+ T cells sorted from blood. These receptors were obtained from a woman in her thirties in good health. Both conserved end residues are part of each CDR3. Fields, in order: clone size, J gene, D gene, V gene, CDR3 protein, CDR3 DNA. D genes are given only for firm matches. Size values are once, few and many counts, or a class for expanded clones, and some rows have none.

clone size: .; J gene: TRBJ2-1; D gene: TRBD2; V gene: TRBV5-1; CDR3 protein: CASSLELAGNEQFF; CDR3 DNA: TGCGCCAGCAGCTTGGAACTAGCGGGCAATGAGCAGTTCTTC
clone size: .; J gene: TRBJ2-2; D gene: .; V gene: TRBV28; CDR3 protein: CASSFTWDGTGELFF; CDR3 DNA: TGTGCCAGCAGTTTTACCTGGGACGGCACCGGGGAGCTGTTTTTT
clone size: .; J gene: TRBJ2-4; D gene: .; V gene: TRBV6-6; CDR3 protein: CASSYSTAKNIQYF; CDR3 DNA: TGTGCCAGCAGTTACTCGACGGCCAAAAACATTCAGTACTTC
clone size: once; J gene: TRBJ2-1; D gene: .; V gene: TRBV6-5; CDR3 protein: CASSEISEQFF; CDR3 DNA: TGTGCCAGCAGTGAGATTAGTGAGCAGTTCTTC
clone size: .; J gene: TRBJ2-5; D gene: .; V gene: TRBV19; CDR3 protein: CASSIPTLAQPETQYF; CDR3 DNA: TGTGCCAGTAGCATCCCCACCTTAGCGCAGCCAGAGACCCAGTACTTC
clone size: .; J gene: TRBJ1-1; D gene: .; V gene: TRBV6-4; CDR3 protein: CASSDSEGLGRAFF; CDR3 DNA: TGTGCCAGCAGTGACTCGGAGGGGTTGGGGAGGGCTTTCTTT
clone size: .; J gene: TRBJ1-5; D gene: TRBD1; V gene: TRBV2; CDR3 protein: CASSPDRGNQPQHF; CDR3 DNA: TGTGCCAGCAGCCCGGACAGGGGCAATCAGCCCCAGCATTTT
clone size: once; J gene: TRBJ1-4; D gene: .; V gene: TRBV18; CDR3 protein: CASSPAGTEKLFF; CDR3 DNA: TGTGCCAGCTCACCCGCGGGAACGGAAAAACTGTTTTTT
clone size: once; J gene: TRBJ2-7; D gene: TRBD2; V gene: TRBV19; CDR3 protein: CASSIPAGGPHEQYF; CDR3 DNA: TGTGCCAGTAGTATCCCCGCGGGAGGGCCCCACGAGCAGTACTTC
clone size: .; J gene: TRBJ2-1; D gene: .; V gene: TRBV5-1; CDR3 protein: CASSVTSAEIYNEQFF; CDR3 DNA: TGCGCCAGCAGCGTAACCTCAGCGGAGATTTACAATGAGCAGTTCTTC
clone size: .; J gene: TRBJ1-1; D gene: .; V gene: TRBV7-3; CDR3 protein: CASSLSRNTEAFF; CDR3 DNA: TGTGCCAGCAGCTTATCCCGGAACACTGAAGCTTTCTTT
clone size: once; J gene: TRBJ2-2; D gene: .; V gene: TRBV28; CDR3 protein: CASSLGAGELFF; CDR3 DNA: TGTGCCAGCAGTTTAGGGGCCGGGGAGCTGTTTTTT
clone size: .; J gene: TRBJ1-5; D gene: .; V gene: TRBV10-2; CDR3 protein: CASSESSGLSNQPQHF; CDR3 DNA: TGCGCCAGCAGTGAGTCGTCAGGGCTTAGCAATCAGCCCCAGCATTTT
clone size: .; J gene: TRBJ2-2; D gene: .; V gene: TRBV6-1; CDR3 protein: CASSEFDGELFF; CDR3 DNA: TGTGCCAGCAGTGAATTTGACGGGGAGCTGTTTTTT
clone size: .; J gene: TRBJ2-3; D gene: .; V gene: TRBV7-7; CDR3 protein: CASSLAGGADTQYF; CDR3 DNA: TGTGCCAGCAGCTTAGCAGGCGGCGCAGATACGCAGTATTTT
clone size: .; J gene: TRBJ1-2; D gene: TRBD1; V gene: TRBV7-2; CDR3 protein: CASSLRGGTGDVGYTF; CDR3 DNA: TGTGCCAGCAGCCTCCGGGGCGGGACAGGGGATGTTGGCTACACCTTC
clone size: .; J gene: TRBJ2-7; D gene: TRBD1; V gene: TRBV27; CDR3 protein: CASSRTGHYEQYF; CDR3 DNA: TGTGCCAGCAGTAGGACAGGGCATTACGAGCAGTACTTC
clone size: .; J gene: TRBJ2-2; D gene: TRBD2; V gene: TRBV6-6; CDR3 protein: CASSSSGSAPGELFF; CDR3 DNA: TGTGCCAGCAGTTCGAGCGGGAGTGCCCCCGGGGAGCTGTTTTTT
clone size: .; J gene: TRBJ1-1; D gene: .; V gene: TRBV7-8; CDR3 protein: CASSPSRSSTRGAFF; CDR3 DNA: TGTGCCAGCAGCCCCAGTAGATCCTCAACCCGCGGGGCTTTCTTT
clone size: .; J gene: TRBJ1-1; D gene: TRBD1; V gene: TRBV19; CDR3 protein: CASKPGQVMNTEAFF; CDR3 DNA: TGTGCCAGTAAGCCGGGACAGGTGATGAACACTGAAGCTTTCTTT
clone size: .; J gene: TRBJ1-2; D gene: .; V gene: TRBV30; CDR3 protein: CAWTGLKSGYTF; CDR3 DNA: TGTGCCTGGACAGGGTTGAAGAGTGGCTACACCTTC
clone size: once; J gene: TRBJ2-3; D gene: .; V gene: TRBV5-1; CDR3 protein: CASAGSSSTDTQYF; CDR3 DNA: TGCGCCAGCGCGGGTAGTTCTAGCACAGATACGCAGTATTTT
clone size: once; J gene: TRBJ1-2; D gene: .; V gene: TRBV28; CDR3 protein: CASSLDSYGYTF; CDR3 DNA: TGTGCCAGCAGTCTGGACAGTTATGGCTACACCTTC
clone size: .; J gene: TRBJ2-7; D gene: TRBD2; V gene: TRBV15; CDR3 protein: CATSRDRVGLAATYEQYF; CDR3 DNA: TGTGCCACCAGCAGAGATAGGGTGGGCCTAGCGGCAACCTACGAGCAGTACTTC
clone size: .; J gene: TRBJ1-5; D gene: .; V gene: TRBV9; CDR3 protein: CASSVRGSDQPQHF; CDR3 DNA: TGTGCCAGCAGCGTCCGGGGGTCGGACCAGCCCCAGCATTTT
clone size: .; J gene: TRBJ2-5; D gene: .; V gene: TRBV7-9; CDR3 protein: CASSLGHLSQTQYF; CDR3 DNA: TGTGCCAGCAGCCTAGGGCATTTGAGCCAGACCCAGTACTTC
clone size: .; J gene: TRBJ2-2; D gene: TRBD1; V gene: TRBV7-2; CDR3 protein: CASSLQGAGTGELFF; CDR3 DNA: TGTGCCAGCAGCTTACAGGGGGCGGGCACCGGGGAGCTGTTTTTT
clone size: .; J gene: TRBJ2-3; D gene: .; V gene: TRBV5-5; CDR3 protein: CASSLEDTQYF; CDR3 DNA: TGTGCCAGCAGCTTGGAGGATACGCAGTATTTT
clone size: .; J gene: TRBJ1-3; D gene: .; V gene: TRBV5-1; CDR3 protein: CASSPEQIPGNTIYF; CDR3 DNA: TGCGCCAGCAGCCCAGAACAAATTCCTGGAAACACCATATATTTT
clone size: .; J gene: TRBJ2-6; D gene: TRBD2; V gene: TRBV19; CDR3 protein: CASRSNSGTSGANVLTF; CDR3 DNA: TGTGCTAGTAGATCTAATAGCGGGACCTCTGGGGCCAACGTCCTGACTTTC
clone size: .; J gene: TRBJ2-3; D gene: .; V gene: TRBV4-2; CDR3 protein: CASSNGWDPDTQYF; CDR3 DNA: TGTGCCAGCAGCAACGGTTGGGATCCAGATACGCAGTATTTT
clone size: .; J gene: TRBJ1-5; D gene: .; V gene: TRBV10-3; CDR3 protein: CAISELSGNNQPQHF; CDR3 DNA: TGTGCCATCAGTGAGTTGTCTGGGAACAATCAGCCCCAGCATTTT
clone size: .; J gene: TRBJ2-5; D gene: .; V gene: TRBV6-5; CDR3 protein: CASSYGPSESQYF; CDR3 DNA: TGTGCCAGCAGTTACGGGCCCTCCGAGTCCCAGTACTTC
clone size: .; J gene: TRBJ1-1; D gene: TRBD1; V gene: TRBV6-5; CDR3 protein: CASRPQGEQGTEAFF; CDR3 DNA: TGTGCCAGCAGGCCCCAGGGGGAGCAAGGCACTGAAGCTTTCTTT
clone size: .; J gene: TRBJ2-7; D gene: TRBD2; V gene: TRBV19; CDR3 protein: CASSISAGGRYEQYF; CDR3 DNA: TGTGCCAGTAGTATATCGGCGGGAGGTCGCTACGAGCAGTACTTC
clone size: .; J gene: TRBJ2-1; D gene: .; V gene: TRBV7-8; CDR3 protein: CASSLNLNNEQFF; CDR3 DNA: TGTGCCAGCAGCTTAAACTTAAACAATGAGCAGTTCTTC
clone size: .; J gene: TRBJ1-4; D gene: .; V gene: TRBV28; CDR3 protein: CASSPRHGNEKLFF; CDR3 DNA: TGTGCCAGCAGTCCCCGTCATGGGAATGAAAAACTGTTTTTT
clone size: .; J gene: TRBJ1-2; D gene: TRBD1; V gene: TRBV27; CDR3 protein: CASSSNLDRKGGGYTF; CDR3 DNA: TGTGCCAGCAGTTCCAACCTGGACAGGAAAGGGGGTGGCTACACCTTC
clone size: .; J gene: TRBJ2-7; D gene: .; V gene: TRBV19; CDR3 protein: CASSTRTYEQYF; CDR3 DNA: TGTGCCAGTAGTACCCGGACCTACGAGCAGTACTTC
clone size: .; J gene: TRBJ2-3; D gene: .; V gene: TRBV7-9; CDR3 protein: CASSARPASTDTQYF; CDR3 DNA: TGTGCCAGCAGCGCCCGACCGGCTAGCACAGATACGCAGTATTTT
clone size: .; J gene: TRBJ2-7; D gene: .; V gene: TRBV27; CDR3 protein: CASSFDSSYEQYF; CDR3 DNA: TGTGCCAGCAGCTTTGATAGCTCCTACGAGCAGTACTTC
clone size: .; J gene: TRBJ2-7; D gene: .; V gene: TRBV2; CDR3 protein: CASRLHVGEQYF; CDR3 DNA: TGTGCCAGCAGACTCCATGTAGGCGAGCAGTACTTC
clone size: .; J gene: TRBJ2-7; D gene: .; V gene: TRBV9; CDR3 protein: CASSVTSDGEQYF; CDR3 DNA: TGTGCCAGCAGCGTGACGTCGGATGGGGAGCAGTACTTC
clone size: .; J gene: TRBJ2-7; D gene: .; V gene: TRBV6-5; CDR3 protein: CATAHDGEQYF; CDR3 DNA: TGTGCCACCGCCCACGACGGCGAGCAGTACTTC
clone size: .; J gene: TRBJ2-1; D gene: .; V gene: TRBV10-2; CDR3 protein: CASRGLPLGALLDNEQFF; CDR3 DNA: TGCGCCAGCAGAGGACTCCCTCTCGGGGCCCTGTTAGACAATGAGCAGTTCTTC
clone size: .; J gene: TRBJ2-3; D gene: TRBD2; V gene: TRBV5-1; CDR3 protein: CATSGRLTDTQYF; CDR3 DNA: TGCGCCACCAGCGGGAGGTTAACAGATACGCAGTATTTT
clone size: .; J gene: TRBJ1-4; D gene: .; V gene: TRBV5-1; CDR3 protein: CASSLRQPNEKLFF; CDR3 DNA: TGCGCCAGCAGCCTAAGACAGCCTAATGAAAAACTGTTTTTT
clone size: .; J gene: TRBJ1-1; D gene: .; V gene: TRBV5-1; CDR3 protein: CASSLKTGTEAFF; CDR3 DNA: TGCGCCAGCAGCCTAAAGACCGGGACAGAAGCTTTCTTT
clone size: .; J gene: TRBJ1-1; D gene: .; V gene: TRBV18; CDR3 protein: CASSPGLNTEAFF; CDR3 DNA: TGTGCCAGCTCACCGGGGCTGAACACTGAAGCTTTCTTT
clone size: once; J gene: TRBJ2-1; D gene: .; V gene: TRBV28; CDR3 protein: CASIQVGGLSGEQFF; CDR3 DNA: TGTGCCAGCATTCAAGTAGGAGGGCTGTCAGGTGAGCAGTTCTTC
clone size: .; J gene: TRBJ1-5; D gene: TRBD1; V gene: TRBV6-5; CDR3 protein: CASSRDRNYQPQHF; CDR3 DNA: TGTGCCAGCAGTAGGGACAGGAATTATCAGCCCCAGCATTTT
clone size: .; J gene: TRBJ1-3; D gene: TRBD1; V gene: TRBV6-1; CDR3 protein: CASSTGGFSGNTIYF; CDR3 DNA: TGTGCCAGCAGCACAGGGGGGTTCTCTGGAAACACCATATATTTT
clone size: few; J gene: TRBJ2-7; D gene: TRBD1; V gene: TRBV10-3; CDR3 protein: CAISMGQGMIEQYF; CDR3 DNA: TGTGCCATCAGCATGGGACAGGGAATGATCGAGCAGTACTTC
clone size: .; J gene: TRBJ2-7; D gene: .; V gene: TRBV11-1; CDR3 protein: CASSLDLGLEQYF; CDR3 DNA: TGTGCCAGCAGCTTAGACCTAGGACTCGAGCAGTACTTC
clone size: .; J gene: TRBJ2-1; D gene: TRBD2; V gene: TRBV28; CDR3 protein: CASTSWGSGISYNEQFF; CDR3 DNA: TGTGCCAGCACCTCCTGGGGTAGCGGGATTTCCTACAATGAGCAGTTCTTC
clone size: .; J gene: TRBJ1-5; D gene: .; V gene: TRBV2; CDR3 protein: CASSARQRGNQPQHF; CDR3 DNA: TGTGCCAGCAGTGCGAGGCAGAGAGGCAATCAGCCCCAGCATTTT
clone size: .; J gene: TRBJ2-1; D gene: TRBD2; V gene: TRBV25-1; CDR3 protein: CASSTTTSGTYNEQFF; CDR3 DNA: TGTGCCAGCAGTACTACGACTAGCGGGACCTACAATGAGCAGTTCTTC
clone size: .; J gene: TRBJ2-1; D gene: TRBD2; V gene: TRBV18; CDR3 protein: CASSKKASGREVEQFF; CDR3 DNA: TGTGCCAGCTCCAAAAAGGCTAGCGGGAGGGAGGTTGAGCAGTTCTTC
clone size: .; J gene: TRBJ2-1; D gene: TRBD2; V gene: TRBV15; CDR3 protein: CATSRLAGGFNEQFF; CDR3 DNA: TGTGCCACCAGCAGGTTAGCGGGAGGCTTTAATGAGCAGTTCTTC